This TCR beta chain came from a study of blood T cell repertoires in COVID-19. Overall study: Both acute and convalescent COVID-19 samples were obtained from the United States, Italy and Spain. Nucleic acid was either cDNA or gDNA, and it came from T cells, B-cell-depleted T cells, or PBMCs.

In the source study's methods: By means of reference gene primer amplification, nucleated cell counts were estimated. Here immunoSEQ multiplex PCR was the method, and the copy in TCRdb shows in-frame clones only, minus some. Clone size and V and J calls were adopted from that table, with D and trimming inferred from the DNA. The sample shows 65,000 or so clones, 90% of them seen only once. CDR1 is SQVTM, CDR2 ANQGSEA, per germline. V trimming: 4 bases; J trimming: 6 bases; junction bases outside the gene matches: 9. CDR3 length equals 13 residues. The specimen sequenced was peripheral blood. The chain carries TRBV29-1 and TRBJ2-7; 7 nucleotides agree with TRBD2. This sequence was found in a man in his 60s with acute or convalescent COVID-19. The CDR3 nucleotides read TGCAGCGTTGGCCCTACCACGGGGGGCGAGCAGTACTTC. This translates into CSVGPTTGGEQYF.